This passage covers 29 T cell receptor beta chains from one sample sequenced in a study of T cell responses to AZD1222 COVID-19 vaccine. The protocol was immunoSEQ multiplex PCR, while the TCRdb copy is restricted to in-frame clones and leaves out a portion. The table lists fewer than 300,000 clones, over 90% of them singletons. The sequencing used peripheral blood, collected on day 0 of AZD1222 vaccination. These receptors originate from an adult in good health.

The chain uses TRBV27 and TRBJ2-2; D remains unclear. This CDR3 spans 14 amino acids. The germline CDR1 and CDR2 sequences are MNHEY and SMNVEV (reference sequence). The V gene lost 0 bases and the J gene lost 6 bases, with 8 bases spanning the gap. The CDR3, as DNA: TGTGCCAGCAGTTTATCCTGGTCCTCCGGGGAGCTGTTTTTT. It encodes CASSLSWSSGELFF.

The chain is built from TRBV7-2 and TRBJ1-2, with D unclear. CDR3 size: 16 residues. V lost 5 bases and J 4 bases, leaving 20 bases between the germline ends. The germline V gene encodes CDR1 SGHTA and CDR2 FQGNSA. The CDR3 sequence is CASSRERVPRGYGYTF. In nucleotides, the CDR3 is TGTGCCAGCAGCCGGGAGAGGGTTCCGCGGGGCTATGGCTACACCTTC.

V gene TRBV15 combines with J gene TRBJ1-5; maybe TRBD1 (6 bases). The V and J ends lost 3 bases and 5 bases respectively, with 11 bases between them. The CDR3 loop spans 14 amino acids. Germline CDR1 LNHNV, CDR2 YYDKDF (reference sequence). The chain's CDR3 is CATSSDRSYQPQHF. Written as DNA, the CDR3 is TGTGCCACCAGCAGTGACAGGAGTTATCAGCCCCAGCATTTT.

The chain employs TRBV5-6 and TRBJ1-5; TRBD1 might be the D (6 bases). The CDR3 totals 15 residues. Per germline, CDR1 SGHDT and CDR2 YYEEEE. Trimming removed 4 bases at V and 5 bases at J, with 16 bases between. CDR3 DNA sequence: TGTGCCAGCAGCACGAAACAGGGCTCTGATCAGCCCCAGCATTTT. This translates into CASSTKQGSDQPQHF.

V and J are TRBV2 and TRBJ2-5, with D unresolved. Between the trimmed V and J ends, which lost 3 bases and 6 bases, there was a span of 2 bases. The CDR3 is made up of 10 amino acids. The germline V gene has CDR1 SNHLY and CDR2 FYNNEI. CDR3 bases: TGTGCCAGCAGTGAGAAGACCCAGTACTTC. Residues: CASSEKTQYF.

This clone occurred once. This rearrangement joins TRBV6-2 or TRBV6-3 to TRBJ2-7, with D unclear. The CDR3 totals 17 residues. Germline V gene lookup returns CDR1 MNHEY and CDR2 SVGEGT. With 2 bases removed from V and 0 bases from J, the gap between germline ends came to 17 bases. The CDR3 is CASSYDVPPFGSYEQYF. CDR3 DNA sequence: TGTGCCAGCAGTTACGACGTTCCGCCCTTTGGCTCCTACGAGCAGTACTTC.

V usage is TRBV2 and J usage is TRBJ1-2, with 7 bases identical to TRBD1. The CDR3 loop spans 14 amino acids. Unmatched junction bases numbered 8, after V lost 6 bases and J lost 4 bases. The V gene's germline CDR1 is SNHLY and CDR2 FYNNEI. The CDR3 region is CASRGGGQSYGYTF. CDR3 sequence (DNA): TGTGCCAGCAGGGGTGGGGGACAGAGCTATGGCTACACCTTC.

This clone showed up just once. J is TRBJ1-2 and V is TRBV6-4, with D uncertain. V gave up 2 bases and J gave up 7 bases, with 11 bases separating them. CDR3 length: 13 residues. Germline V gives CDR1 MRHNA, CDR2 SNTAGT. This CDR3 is CASSDGKGVGYTF. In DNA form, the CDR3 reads TGTGCCAGCAGTGACGGGAAGGGTGTTGGCTACACCTTC.

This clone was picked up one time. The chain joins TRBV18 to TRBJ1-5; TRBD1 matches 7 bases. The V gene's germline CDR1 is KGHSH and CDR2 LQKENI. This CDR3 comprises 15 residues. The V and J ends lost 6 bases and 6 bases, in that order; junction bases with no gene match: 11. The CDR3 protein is CASSPTQGDVQPQHF. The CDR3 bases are TGTGCCAGCTCCCCGACTCAGGGGGATGTTCAGCCCCAGCATTTT.

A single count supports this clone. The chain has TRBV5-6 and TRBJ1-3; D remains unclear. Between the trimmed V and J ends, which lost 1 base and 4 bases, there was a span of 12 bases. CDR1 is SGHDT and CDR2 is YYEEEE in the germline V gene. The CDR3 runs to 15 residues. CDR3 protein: CASSLRPSGGNTIYF. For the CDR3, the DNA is TGTGCCAGCAGCTTGCGGCCCTCGGGAGGAAACACCATATATTTT.

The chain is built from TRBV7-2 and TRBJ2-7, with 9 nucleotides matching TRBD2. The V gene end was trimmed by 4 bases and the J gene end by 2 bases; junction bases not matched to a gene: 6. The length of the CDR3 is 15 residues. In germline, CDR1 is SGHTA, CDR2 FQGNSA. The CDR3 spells CASSSTSGPTYEQYF. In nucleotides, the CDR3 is TGTGCCAGCAGCTCTACTAGCGGGCCTACCTACGAGCAGTACTTC.

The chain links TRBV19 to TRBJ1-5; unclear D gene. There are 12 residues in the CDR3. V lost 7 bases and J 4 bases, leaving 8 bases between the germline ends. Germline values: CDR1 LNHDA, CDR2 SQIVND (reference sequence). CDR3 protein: CASKDFNQPQHF. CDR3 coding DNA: TGTGCCAGTAAAGACTTTAATCAGCCCCAGCATTTT. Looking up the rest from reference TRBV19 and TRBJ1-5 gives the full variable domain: DGGITQSPKYLFRKEGQNVTLSCEQNLNHDAMYWYRQDPGQGLRLIYYSQIVNDFQKGDIAEGYSVSREKKESFPLTVTSAQKNPTAFYLCASKDFNQPQHFGDGTRLSIL.

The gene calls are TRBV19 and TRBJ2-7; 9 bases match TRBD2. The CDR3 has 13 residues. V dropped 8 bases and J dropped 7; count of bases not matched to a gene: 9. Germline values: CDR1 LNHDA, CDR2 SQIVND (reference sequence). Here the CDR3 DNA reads TGTGCCAGTTCCTCTAGCGGGACCTTGGAGCAGTACTTC. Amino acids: CASSSSGTLEQYF.

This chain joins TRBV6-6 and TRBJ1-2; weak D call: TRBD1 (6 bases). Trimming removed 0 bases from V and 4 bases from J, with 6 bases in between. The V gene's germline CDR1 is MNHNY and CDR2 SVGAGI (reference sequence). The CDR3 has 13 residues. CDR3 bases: TGTGCCAGCAGTTACTCGGACAGCTATGGCTACACCTTC. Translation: CASSYSDSYGYTF.

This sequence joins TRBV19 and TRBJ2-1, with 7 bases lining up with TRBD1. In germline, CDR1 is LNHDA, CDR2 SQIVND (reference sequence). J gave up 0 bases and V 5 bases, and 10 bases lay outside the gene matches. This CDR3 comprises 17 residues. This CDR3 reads CASSPTDRVTSYNEQFF. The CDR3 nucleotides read TGTGCCAGTAGTCCGACAGACAGGGTCACCTCCTACAATGAGCAGTTCTTC.

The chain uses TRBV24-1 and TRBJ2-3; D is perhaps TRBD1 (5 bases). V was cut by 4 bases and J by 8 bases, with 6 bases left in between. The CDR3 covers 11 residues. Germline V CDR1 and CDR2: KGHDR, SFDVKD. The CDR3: CATSDQGTQYF. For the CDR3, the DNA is TGTGCCACCAGTGACCAGGGTACGCAGTATTTT.

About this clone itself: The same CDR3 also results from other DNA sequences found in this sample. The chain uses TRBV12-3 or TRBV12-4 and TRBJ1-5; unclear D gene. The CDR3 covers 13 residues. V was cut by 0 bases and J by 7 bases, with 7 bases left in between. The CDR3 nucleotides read TGTGCCAGCAGTTTAGCAGGTGGACAGCCCCAGCATTTT. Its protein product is CASSLAGGQPQHF.

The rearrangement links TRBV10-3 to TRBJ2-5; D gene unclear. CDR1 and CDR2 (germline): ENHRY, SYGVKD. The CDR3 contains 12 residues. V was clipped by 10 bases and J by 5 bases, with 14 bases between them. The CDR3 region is CATSGIQETQYF. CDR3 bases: TGTGCCACCTCAGGAATCCAGGAGACCCAGTACTTC.

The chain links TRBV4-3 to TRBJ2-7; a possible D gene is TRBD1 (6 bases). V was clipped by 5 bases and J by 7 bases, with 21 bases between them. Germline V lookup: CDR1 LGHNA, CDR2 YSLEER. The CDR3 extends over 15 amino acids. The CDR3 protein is CASSYVGDISGEQYF. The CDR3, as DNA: TGCGCCAGCAGCTATGTGGGGGACATTTCTGGGGAGCAGTACTTC.

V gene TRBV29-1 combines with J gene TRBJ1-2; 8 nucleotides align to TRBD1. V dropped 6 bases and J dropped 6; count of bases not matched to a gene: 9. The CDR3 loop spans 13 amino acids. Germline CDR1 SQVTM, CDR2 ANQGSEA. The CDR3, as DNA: TGCAGCGTGCCGAACGACAGGGGCCATGGCTACACCTTC. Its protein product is CSVPNDRGHGYTF.

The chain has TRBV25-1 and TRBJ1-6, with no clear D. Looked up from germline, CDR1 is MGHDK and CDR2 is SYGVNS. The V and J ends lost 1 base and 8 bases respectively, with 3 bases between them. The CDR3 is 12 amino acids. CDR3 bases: TGTGCCAGCAGTGAATTCGATTCACCCCTCCACTTT. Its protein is CASSEFDSPLHF.

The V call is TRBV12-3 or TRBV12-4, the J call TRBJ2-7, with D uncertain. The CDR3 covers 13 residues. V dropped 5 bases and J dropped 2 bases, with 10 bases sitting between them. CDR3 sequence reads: CASSPYEPYEQYF. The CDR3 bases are TGTGCCAGCAGTCCTTATGAGCCCTACGAGCAGTACTTC.

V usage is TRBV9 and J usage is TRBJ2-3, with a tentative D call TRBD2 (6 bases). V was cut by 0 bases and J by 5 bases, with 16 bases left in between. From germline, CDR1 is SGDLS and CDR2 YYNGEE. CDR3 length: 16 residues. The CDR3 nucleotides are TGTGCCAGCAGCGTAGCTGGGGGTCCCGGGGGAGATACGCAGTATTTT. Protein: CASSVAGGPGGDTQYF.

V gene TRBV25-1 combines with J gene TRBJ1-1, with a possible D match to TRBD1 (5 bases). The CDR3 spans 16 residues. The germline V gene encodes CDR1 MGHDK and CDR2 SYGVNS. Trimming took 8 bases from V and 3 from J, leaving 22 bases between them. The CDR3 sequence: CASCLTGAVGDTEAFF. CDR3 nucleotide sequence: TGTGCCAGCTGCTTAACCGGGGCGGTAGGGGACACTGAAGCTTTCTTT.

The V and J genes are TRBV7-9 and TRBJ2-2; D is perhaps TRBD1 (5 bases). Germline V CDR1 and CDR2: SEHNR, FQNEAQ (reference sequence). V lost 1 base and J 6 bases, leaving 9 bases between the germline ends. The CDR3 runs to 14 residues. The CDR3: CASSLGQGSGELFF. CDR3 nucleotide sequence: TGTGCCAGCAGCTTAGGGCAGGGTTCCGGGGAGCTGTTTTTT. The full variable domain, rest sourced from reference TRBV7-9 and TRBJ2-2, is DTGVSQNPRHKITKRGQNVTFRCDPISEHNRLYWYRQTLGQGPEFLTYFQNEAQLEKSRLLSDRFSAERPKGSFSTLEIQRTEQGDSAMYLCASSLGQGSGELFFGEGSRLTVL.

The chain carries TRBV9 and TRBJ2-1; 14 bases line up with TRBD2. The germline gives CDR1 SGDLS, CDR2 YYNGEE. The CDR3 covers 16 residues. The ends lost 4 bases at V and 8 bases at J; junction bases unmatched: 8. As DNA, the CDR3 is TGTGCCAGCAGCACTTCGGGACTAGCGGGGGTGGATGAGCAGTTCTTC. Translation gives CASSTSGLAGVDEQFF.

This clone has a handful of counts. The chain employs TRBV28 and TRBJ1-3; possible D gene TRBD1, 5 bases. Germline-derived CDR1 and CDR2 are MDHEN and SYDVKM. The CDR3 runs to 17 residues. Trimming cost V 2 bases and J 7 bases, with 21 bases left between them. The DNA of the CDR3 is TGTGCCAGCAGTTTAGGGGACTTAAATCGAGTTGGGAACACCATATATTTT. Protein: CASSLGDLNRVGNTIYF.

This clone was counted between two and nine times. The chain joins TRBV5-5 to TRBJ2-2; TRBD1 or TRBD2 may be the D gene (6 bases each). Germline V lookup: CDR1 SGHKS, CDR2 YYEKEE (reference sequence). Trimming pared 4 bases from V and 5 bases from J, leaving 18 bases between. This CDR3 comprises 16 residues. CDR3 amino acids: CASSRDPGASTGELFF. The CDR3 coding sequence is TGTGCCAGCAGCCGCGACCCGGGGGCGAGTACCGGGGAGCTGTTTTTT.

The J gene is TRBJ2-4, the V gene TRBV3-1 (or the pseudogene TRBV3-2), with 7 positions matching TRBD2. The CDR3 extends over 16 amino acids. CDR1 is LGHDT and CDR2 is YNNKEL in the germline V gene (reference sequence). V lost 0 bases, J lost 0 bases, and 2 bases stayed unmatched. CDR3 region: CASSQDSGGAKNIQYF. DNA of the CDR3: TGTGCCAGCAGCCAAGACTCGGGAGGAGCCAAAAACATTCAGTACTTC.